The present T cell receptor beta chain was sequenced within a study of cytomegalovirus exposure and HLA in healthy donors. Primers: 60 Vbeta forward and 13 Jbeta reverse. The repertoire was sequenced with immunoSEQ multiplex PCR; TCRdb's copy has only in-frame clones and lacks some. The sample spans around 76,000 clones; the ten largest clones claim under 6.5%. Of note for this clone: The antigen is not known.

Findings of the study overall: The study listed roughly 160 cytomegalovirus-associated TCR beta chains.

V was pared by 2 bases and J by 0 bases, with 7 bases of the junction left unmatched. CDR1 and CDR2 (germline): GTSNPN, SVGIG (reference sequence). The CDR3 length is 15 residues. The origin of this receptor is a man in his forties in good health and CMV-seronegative. This chain uses TRBV30 with TRBJ2-7, with 7 bases identical to TRBD1. The sample taken for sequencing was PBMCs. CDR3 DNA sequence: TGTGCCTGGAGTACCGGGACAGACGTCTCCTACGAGCAGTACTTC. Protein: CAWSTGTDVSYEQYF.